The sequence of this T cell receptor (beta chain) was determined in a study of T cells in Graves' hyperthyroidism and ophthalmopathy. For Graves' hyperthyroidism to be stable, ophthalmopathy could not progress within 18 months. Every diagnosis used clinical symptoms, serum thyroxine and TRAb, thyroid ultrasound and orbital computed tomography. V lost 8 bases to trimming and J lost 0 bases, with 14 bases between them. The germline gives CDR1 SQVTM, CDR2 ANQGSEA. The CDR3 contains 13 residues. Using RNA transcripts as the source, TCR beta CDR3 regions were amplified. HTBI primers drove first-round RT-PCR of the TCR CDR3. TCRdb ran MiXCR on the multiplex PCR reads and lists one entry per CDR3 protein. The top ten hold more than 25% of the sample, which has hundreds of thousands of distinct CDR3 sequences, 35% seen once. Whole-study findings and limits: Blood shared most expanded thyroid clonotypes above 0.001.

A remark on this clonotype: Its matching antigen is unknown.

The sample was blood. This sequence originates from a woman in her thirties or forties with Graves' hyperthyroidism. The chain recombines TRBV29-1 with TRBJ2-7; D might be TRBD1 (6 bases). The CDR3 reads CSLTGPSSYEQYF. CDR3 in DNA: TGCAGCTTGACAGGCCCTAGCTCCTACGAGCAGTACTTC.